This TCR beta chain was recorded in a study of blood T cell repertoires in COVID-19. Measured with immunoSEQ multiplex PCR; TCRdb has only the in-frame clones, and not every one. The table shows 150,000 or so clones, with roughly 83% occurring only once. Looked up from germline, CDR1 is SGHTA and CDR2 is FQGTGA. This CDR3 region has 16 residues. V was clipped by 5 bases and J by 2 bases, with 15 bases between them. This TCR was sampled from a woman aged 55-70 years with COVID-19, enrolled during active disease. The sample was peripheral blood. The chain uses TRBV7-3 and TRBJ2-2; D possibly corresponds to TRBD2 (6 bases). CDR3 protein: CASSHSSGLNTGELFF. The CDR3, as DNA: TGTGCCAGCAGCCATTCATCGGGACTTAACACCGGGGAGCTGTTTTTT.